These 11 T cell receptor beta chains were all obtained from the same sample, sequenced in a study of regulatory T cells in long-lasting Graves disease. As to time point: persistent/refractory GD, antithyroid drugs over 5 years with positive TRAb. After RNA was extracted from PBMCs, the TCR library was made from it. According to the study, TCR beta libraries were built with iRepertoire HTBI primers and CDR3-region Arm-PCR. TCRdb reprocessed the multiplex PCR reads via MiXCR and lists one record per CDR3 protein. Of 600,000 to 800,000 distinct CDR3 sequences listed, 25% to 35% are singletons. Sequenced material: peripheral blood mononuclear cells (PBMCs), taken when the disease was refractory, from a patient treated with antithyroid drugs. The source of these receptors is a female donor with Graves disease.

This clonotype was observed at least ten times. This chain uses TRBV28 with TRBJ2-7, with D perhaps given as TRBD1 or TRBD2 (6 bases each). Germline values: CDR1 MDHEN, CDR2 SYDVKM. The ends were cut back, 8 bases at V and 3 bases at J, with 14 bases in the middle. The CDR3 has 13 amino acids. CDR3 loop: CASVQGGGYEQYF. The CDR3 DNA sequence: TGTGCCAGCGTACAGGGAGGAGGCTACGAGCAGTACTTC.

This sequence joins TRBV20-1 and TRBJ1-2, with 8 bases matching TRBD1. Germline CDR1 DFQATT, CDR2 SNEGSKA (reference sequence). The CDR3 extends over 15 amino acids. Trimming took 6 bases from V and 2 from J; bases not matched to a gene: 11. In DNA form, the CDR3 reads TGCAGTGCGGATCCCGACAGGGGCCACAACTATGGCTACACCTTC. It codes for CSADPDRGHNYGYTF.

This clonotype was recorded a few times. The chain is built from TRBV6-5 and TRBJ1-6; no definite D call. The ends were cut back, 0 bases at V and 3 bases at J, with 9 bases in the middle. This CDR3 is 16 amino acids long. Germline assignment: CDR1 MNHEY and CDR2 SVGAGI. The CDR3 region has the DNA TGTGCCAGCAGTTACTCCCAAGGGAGCTATAATTCACCCCTCCACTTT. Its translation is CASSYSQGSYNSPLHF.

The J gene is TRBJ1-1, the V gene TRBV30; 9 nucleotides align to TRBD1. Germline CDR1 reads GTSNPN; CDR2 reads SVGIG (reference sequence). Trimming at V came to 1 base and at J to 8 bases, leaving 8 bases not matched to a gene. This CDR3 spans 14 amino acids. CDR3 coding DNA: TGTGCCTGGAGTGCCCTCCTGGGACAGGGCGAAGCTTTCTTT. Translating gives CAWSALLGQGEAFF. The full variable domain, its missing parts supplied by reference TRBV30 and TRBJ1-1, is SQTIHQWPATLVQPVGSPLSLECTVEGTSNPNLYWYRQAAGRGLQLLFYSVGIGQISSEVPQNLSASRPQDRQFILSSKKLLLSDSGFYLCAWSALLGQGEAFFGQGTRLTVV.

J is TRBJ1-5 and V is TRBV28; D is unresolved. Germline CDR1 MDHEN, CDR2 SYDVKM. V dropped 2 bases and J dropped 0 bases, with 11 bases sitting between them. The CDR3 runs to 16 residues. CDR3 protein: CASSLLVADSNQPQHF. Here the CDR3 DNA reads TGTGCCAGCAGTTTACTTGTTGCAGATAGCAATCAGCCCCAGCATTTT.

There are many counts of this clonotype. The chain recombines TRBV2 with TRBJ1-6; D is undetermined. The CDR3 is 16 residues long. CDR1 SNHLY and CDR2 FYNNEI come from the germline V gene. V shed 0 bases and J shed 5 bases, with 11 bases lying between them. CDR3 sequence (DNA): TGTGCCAGCAGTGAAGCGCGGATCCTGAATAATTCACCCCTCCACTTT. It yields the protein CASSEARILNNSPLHF.

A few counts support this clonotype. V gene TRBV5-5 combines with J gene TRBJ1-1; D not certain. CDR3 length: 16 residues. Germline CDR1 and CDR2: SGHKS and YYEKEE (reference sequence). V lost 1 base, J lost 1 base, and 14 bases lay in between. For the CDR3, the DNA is TGTGCCAGCAGCTTGTTATCAGGTCTCGCGAACACTGAAGCTTTCTTT. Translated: CASSLLSGLANTEAFF.

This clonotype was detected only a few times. The CDR3 spells CASSYVAGTYNEQFF. For the CDR3, the DNA is TGTGCCAGCAGTTACGTGGCGGGGACATACAATGAGCAGTTCTTC. This chain joins TRBV6-5 and TRBJ2-1; possibly TRBD1 or TRBD2 for D (6 bases each). The CDR3 consists of 15 residues. Germline lookup yields CDR1 MNHEY and CDR2 SVGAGI. V was cut by 2 bases and J by 4 bases, with 12 bases left in between.

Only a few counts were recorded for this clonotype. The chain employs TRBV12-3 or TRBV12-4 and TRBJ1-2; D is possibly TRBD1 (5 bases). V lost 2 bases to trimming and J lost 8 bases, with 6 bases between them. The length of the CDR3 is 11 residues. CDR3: CASSLKGGYTF. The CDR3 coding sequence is TGTGCCAGCAGTTTAAAGGGGGGCTACACCTTC.

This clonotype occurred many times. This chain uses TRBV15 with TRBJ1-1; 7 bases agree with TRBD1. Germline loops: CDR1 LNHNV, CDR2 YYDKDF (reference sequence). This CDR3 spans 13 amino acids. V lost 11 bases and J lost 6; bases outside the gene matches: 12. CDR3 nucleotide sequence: TGTGCCTCGCAAACAGGGGTAAAAGCTGAAGCTTTCTTT. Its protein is CASQTGVKAEAFF.

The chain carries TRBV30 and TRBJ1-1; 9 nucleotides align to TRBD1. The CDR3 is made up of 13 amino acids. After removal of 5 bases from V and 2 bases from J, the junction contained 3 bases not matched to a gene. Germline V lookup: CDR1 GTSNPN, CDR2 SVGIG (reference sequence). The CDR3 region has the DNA TGTGCCTGGGGACAGGGGAGAAACACTGAAGCTTTCTTT. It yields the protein CAWGQGRNTEAFF.